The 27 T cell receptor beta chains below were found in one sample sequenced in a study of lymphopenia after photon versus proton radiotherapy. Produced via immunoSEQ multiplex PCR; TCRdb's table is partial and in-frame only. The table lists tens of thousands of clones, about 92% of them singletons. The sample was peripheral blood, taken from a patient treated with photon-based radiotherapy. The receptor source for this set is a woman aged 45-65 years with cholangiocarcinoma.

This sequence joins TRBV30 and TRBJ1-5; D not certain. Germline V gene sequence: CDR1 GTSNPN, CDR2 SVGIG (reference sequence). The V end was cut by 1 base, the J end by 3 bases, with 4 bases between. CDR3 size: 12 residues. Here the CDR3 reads CAWSETNQPQHF. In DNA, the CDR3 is TGTGCCTGGAGTGAAACCAATCAGCCCCAGCATTTT.

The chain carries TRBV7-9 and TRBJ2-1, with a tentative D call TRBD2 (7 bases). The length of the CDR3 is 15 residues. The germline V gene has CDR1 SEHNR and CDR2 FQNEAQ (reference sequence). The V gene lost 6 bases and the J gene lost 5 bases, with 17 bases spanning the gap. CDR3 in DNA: TGTGCCAGCAGTCCCAGGGGAGGGCTCGACAATGAGCAGTTCTTC. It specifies CASSPRGGLDNEQFF.

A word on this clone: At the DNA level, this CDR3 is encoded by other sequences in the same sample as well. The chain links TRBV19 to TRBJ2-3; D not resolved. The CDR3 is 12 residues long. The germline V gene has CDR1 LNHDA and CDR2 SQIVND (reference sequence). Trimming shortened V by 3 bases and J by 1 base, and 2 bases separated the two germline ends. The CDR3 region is CASSIGTDTQYF. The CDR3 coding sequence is TGTGCCAGTAGTATCGGCACAGATACGCAGTATTTT.

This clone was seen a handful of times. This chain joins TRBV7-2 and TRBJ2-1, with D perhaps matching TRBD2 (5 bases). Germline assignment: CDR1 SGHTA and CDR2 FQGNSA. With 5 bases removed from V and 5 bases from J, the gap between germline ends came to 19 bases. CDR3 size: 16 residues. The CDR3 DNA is TGTGCCAGCAGCGAAAGGGTTGCTCGGCGGGACAATGAGCAGTTCTTC. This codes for CASSERVARRDNEQFF.

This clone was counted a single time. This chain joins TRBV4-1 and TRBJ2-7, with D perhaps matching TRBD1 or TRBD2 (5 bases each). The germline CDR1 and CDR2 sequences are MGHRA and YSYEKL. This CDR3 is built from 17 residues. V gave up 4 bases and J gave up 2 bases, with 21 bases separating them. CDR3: CASSPGFRRGPPYEQYF. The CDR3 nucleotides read TGCGCCAGCAGCCCCGGATTTCGACGGGGACCACCCTACGAGCAGTACTTC.

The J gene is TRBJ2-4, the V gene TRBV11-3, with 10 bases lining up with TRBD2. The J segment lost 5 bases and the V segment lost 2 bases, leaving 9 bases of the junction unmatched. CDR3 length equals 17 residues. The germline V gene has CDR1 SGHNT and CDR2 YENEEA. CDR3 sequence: CASSLTPSGGSQNIQYF. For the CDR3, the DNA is TGTGCCAGCAGCTTAACCCCTAGCGGGGGATCCCAAAACATTCAGTACTTC.

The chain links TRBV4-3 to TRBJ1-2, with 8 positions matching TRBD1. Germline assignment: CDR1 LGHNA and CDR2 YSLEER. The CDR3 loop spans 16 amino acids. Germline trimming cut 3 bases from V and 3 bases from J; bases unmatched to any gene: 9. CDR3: CASSQERYRGDYGYTF. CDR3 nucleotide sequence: TGCGCCAGCAGCCAGGAAAGATACAGGGGGGACTATGGCTACACCTTC.

Here the CDR3 reads CASGPDGLSNQPQHF. Here the CDR3 DNA reads TGTGCTAGTGGCCCGGACGGTTTAAGCAATCAGCCCCAGCATTTT. The chain uses TRBV12-5 and TRBJ1-5, with D unresolved. Germline-derived CDR1 and CDR2 are LGHNT and FRNRAP. With 6 bases removed from V and 1 base from J, the gap between germline ends came to 13 bases. CDR3 size: 15 residues.

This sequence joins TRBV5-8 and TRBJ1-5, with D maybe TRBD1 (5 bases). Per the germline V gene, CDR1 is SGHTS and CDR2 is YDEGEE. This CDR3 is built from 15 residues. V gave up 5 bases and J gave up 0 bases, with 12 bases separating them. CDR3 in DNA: TGTGCCAGCAGAACCGGGACTTATAGCAATCAGCCCCAGCATTTT. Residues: CASRTGTYSNQPQHF.

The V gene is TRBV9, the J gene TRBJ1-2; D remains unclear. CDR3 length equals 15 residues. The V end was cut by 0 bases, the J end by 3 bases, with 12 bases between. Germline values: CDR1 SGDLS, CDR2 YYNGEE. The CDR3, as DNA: TGTGCCAGCAGCGTAGCCCGGCAGCAAGACTATGGCTACACCTTC. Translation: CASSVARQQDYGYTF.

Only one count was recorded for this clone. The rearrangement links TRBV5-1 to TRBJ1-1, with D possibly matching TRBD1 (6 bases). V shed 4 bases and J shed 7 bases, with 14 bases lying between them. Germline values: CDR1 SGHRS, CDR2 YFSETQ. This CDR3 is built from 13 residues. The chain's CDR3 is CASSRTGMDEAFF. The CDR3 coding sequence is TGCGCCAGCAGCAGAACAGGGATGGATGAAGCTTTCTTT.

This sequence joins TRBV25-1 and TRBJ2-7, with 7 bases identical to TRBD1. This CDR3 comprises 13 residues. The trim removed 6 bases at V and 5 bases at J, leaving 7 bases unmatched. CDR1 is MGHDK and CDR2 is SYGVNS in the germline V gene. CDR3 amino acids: CASRGDSDNEQYF. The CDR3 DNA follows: TGTGCCAGCAGAGGGGACAGCGACAACGAGCAGTACTTC.

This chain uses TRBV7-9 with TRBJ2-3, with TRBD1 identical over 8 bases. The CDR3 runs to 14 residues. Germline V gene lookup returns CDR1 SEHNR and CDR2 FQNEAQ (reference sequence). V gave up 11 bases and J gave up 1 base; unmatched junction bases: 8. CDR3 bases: TGTGCCGCGACCCCGGGACAGGGCACAGATACGCAGTATTTT. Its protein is CAATPGQGTDTQYF.

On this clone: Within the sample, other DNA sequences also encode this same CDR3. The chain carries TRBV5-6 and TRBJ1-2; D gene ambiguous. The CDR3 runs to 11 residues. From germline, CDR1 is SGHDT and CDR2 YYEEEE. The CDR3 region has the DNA TGTGCTAGCGGAGATATTTATGGCTACACCTTC. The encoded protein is CASGDIYGYTF.

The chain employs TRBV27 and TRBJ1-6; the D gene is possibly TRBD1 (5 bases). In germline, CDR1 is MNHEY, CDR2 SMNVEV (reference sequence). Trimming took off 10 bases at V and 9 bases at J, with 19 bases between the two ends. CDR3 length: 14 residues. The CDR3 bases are TGTGCCACCAAGTGGGGGGTCCCCTCTTCACCCCTCCACTTT. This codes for CATKWGVPSSPLHF.

The CDR3 DNA follows: TGTGCCTGGAGTCTCACAGGCAGCAATGGCTACACCTTC. Translated, it gives CAWSLTGSNGYTF. The genes are TRBV30 and TRBJ1-2; D is perhaps TRBD1 (5 bases). V gave up 2 bases and J gave up 6 bases, with 13 bases separating them. The CDR3 covers 13 residues. From germline, CDR1 is GTSNPN and CDR2 SVGIG (reference sequence).

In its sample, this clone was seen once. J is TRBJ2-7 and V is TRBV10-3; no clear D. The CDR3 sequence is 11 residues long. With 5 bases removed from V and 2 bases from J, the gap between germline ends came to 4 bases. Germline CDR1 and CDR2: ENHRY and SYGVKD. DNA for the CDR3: TGTGCCATCAGTAGCACCTACGAGCAGTACTTC. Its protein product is CAISSTYEQYF.

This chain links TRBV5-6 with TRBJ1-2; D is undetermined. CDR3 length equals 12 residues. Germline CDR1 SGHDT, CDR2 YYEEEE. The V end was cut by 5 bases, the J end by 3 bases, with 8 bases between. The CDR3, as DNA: TGTGCCAGCAGTTCGGGGTACTATGGCTACACCTTC. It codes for CASSSGYYGYTF.

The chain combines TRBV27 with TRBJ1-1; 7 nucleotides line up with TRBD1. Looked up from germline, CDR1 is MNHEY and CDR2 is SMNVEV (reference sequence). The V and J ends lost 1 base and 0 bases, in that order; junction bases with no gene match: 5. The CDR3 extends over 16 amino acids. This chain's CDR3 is CASSLLGTVMNTEAFF. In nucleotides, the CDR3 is TGTGCCAGCAGTTTATTAGGGACAGTCATGAACACTGAAGCTTTCTTT.

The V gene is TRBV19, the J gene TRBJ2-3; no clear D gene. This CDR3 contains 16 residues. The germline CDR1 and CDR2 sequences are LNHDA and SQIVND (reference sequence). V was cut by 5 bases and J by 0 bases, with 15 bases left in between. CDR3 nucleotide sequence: TGTGCCAGTAGTTTGACCGGGCCCGATAGCACAGATACGCAGTATTTT. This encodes CASSLTGPDSTDTQYF.

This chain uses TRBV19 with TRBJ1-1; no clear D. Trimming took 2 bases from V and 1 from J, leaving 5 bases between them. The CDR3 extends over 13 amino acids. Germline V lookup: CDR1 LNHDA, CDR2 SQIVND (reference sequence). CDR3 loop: CASSILGNTEAFF. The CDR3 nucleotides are TGTGCCAGTAGTATACTGGGGAACACTGAAGCTTTCTTT. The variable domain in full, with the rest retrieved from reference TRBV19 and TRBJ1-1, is DGGITQSPKYLFRKEGQNVTLSCEQNLNHDAMYWYRQDPGQGLRLIYYSQIVNDFQKGDIAEGYSVSREKKESFPLTVTSAQKNPTAFYLCASSILGNTEAFFGQGTRLTVV.

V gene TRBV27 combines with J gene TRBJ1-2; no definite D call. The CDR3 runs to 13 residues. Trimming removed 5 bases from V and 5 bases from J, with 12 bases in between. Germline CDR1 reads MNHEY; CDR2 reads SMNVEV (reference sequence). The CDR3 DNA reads TGTGCCAGCAGTCCCCGAGTCTATTATGGCTACACCTTC. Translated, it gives CASSPRVYYGYTF.

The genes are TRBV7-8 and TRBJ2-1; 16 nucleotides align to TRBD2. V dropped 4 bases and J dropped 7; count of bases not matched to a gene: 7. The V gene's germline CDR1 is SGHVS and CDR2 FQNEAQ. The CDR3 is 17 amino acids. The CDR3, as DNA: TGTGCCAGCAGCTCGGGACTAGCGGGGGGGTTCCGAAATGAGCAGTTCTTC. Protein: CASSSGLAGGFRNEQFF.

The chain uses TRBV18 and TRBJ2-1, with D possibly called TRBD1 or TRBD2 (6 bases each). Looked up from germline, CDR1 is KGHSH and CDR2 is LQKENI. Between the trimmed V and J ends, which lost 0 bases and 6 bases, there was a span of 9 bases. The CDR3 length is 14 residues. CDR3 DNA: TGTGCCAGCTCACCACCCGAGGGGGGCAATGAGCAGTTCTTC. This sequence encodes CASSPPEGGNEQFF.

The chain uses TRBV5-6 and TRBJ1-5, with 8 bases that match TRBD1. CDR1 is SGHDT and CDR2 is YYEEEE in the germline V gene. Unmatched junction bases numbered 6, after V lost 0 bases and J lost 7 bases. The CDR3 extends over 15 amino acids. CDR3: CASSLATGGVQPQHF. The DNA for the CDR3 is TGTGCCAGCAGCTTGGCCACAGGGGGTGTGCAGCCCCAGCATTTT.

DNA of the CDR3: TGCGCCAGCAGCTCCCTAGGGGGTAGAACTGAAGCTTTCTTT. This sequence encodes CASSSLGGRTEAFF. This chain links TRBV5-1 with TRBJ1-1; perhaps TRBD1 as D (6 bases). The CDR3 totals 14 residues. V was trimmed by 3 bases and J by 5 bases, leaving 14 bases between them. The germline CDR1 and CDR2 sequences are SGHRS and YFSETQ.

CDR3 protein: CSVVSVGGAEDTQYF. In DNA, the CDR3 is TGCAGCGTTGTCTCAGTGGGAGGGGCCGAAGATACGCAGTATTTT. The rearrangement uses TRBV29-1 and TRBJ2-3, with 7 bases lining up with TRBD2. Trimming removed 4 bases from V and 5 bases from J; junction bases left unmatched: 12. The CDR3 is 15 amino acids. Germline V gives CDR1 SQVTM, CDR2 ANQGSEA.